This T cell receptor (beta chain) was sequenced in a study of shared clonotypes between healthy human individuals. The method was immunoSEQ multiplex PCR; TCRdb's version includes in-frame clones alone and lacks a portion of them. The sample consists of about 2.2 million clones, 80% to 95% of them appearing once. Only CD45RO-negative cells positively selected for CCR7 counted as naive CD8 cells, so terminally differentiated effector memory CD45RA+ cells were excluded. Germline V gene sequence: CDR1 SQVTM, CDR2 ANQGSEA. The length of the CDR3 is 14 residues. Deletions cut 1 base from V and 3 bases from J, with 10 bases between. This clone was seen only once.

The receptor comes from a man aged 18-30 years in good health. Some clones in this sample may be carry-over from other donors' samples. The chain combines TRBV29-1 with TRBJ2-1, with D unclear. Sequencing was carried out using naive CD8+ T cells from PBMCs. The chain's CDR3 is CSVEGQVYYNEQFF. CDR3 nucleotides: TGCAGCGTTGAAGGTCAGGTCTACTACAATGAGCAGTTCTTC.